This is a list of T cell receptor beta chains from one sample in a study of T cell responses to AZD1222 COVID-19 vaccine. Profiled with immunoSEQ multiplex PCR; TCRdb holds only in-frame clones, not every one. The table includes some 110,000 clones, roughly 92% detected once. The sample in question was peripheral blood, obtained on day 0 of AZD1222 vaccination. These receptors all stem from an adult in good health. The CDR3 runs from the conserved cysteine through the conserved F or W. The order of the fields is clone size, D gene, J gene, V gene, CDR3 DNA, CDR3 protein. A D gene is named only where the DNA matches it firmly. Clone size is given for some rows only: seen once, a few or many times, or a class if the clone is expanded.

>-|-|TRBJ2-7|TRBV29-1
TGCAGCGTTGAACTCTCTTACGAGCAGTACTTC
CSVELSYEQYF
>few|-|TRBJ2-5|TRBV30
TGTGCCTGGAGTGTACGGTCCGCAGTGGGGCGGATAGAGACCCAGTACTTC
CAWSVRSAVGRIETQYF
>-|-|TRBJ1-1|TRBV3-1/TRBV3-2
TGTGCCAGCAGCCTTATGGGTGGGAACACTGAAGCTTTCTTT
CASSLMGGNTEAFF
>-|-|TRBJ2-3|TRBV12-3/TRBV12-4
TGTGCCAGCAACCCGGGCACAGATACGCAGTATTTT
CASNPGTDTQYF
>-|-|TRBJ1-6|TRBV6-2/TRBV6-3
TGTGCCAGCAGTTACTCGAAGGGGGATTCACCCCTCCACTTT
CASSYSKGDSPLHF
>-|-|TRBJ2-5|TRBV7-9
TGTGCCAGCAGCTGGCAAGAGACCCAGTACTTC
CASSWQETQYF
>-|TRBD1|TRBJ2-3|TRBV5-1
TGCGCCAGCAGCTGGGGACAGAACTACGATACGCAGTATTTT
CASSWGQNYDTQYF
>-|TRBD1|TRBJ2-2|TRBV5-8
TGTGCCAGCAGCTCTAACCGGGACAGGGGATCCGGGGAGCTGTTTTTT
CASSSNRDRGSGELFF
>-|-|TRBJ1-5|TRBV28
TGTGCCAGCAGTTTATTGGGTAGGGACAATCAGCCCCAGCATTTT
CASSLLGRDNQPQHF
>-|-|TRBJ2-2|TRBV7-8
TGTGCCAGCAGCTTAGGGAGACTAGCGAACACCGGGGAGCTGTTTTTT
CASSLGRLANTGELFF
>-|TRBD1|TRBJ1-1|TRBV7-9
TGTGCCAGCAGTCCACAGGGGAACCTTGGAAGGACTGAAGCTTTCTTT
CASSPQGNLGRTEAFF
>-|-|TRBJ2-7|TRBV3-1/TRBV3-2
TGTGCCAGCAGCCTAGCAGCCCTTTTAACGGACGAGCAGTACTTC
CASSLAALLTDEQYF
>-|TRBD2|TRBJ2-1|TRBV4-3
TGCGCCAGCAGCCAAGGAGCTAGCGGGAGTTATGAGCAGTTCTTC
CASSQGASGSYEQFF
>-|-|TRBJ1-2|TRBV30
TGTGCCTGGAGCCCACAGGGTGGATATGGCTACACCTTC
CAWSPQGGYGYTF
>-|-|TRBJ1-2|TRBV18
TGTGCCAGCTCACCTCGGGCCTCGATGGCAGGGAGCAACTATGGCTACACCTTC
CASSPRASMAGSNYGYTF
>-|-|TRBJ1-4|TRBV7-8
TGTGCCAGCAGAGAGACACGGAATAATGAAAAACTGTTTTTT
CASRETRNNEKLFF
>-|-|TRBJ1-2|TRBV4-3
TGCGCCAGCAGCCAAGAGGAGGGGAACTATGGCTACACCTTC
CASSQEEGNYGYTF